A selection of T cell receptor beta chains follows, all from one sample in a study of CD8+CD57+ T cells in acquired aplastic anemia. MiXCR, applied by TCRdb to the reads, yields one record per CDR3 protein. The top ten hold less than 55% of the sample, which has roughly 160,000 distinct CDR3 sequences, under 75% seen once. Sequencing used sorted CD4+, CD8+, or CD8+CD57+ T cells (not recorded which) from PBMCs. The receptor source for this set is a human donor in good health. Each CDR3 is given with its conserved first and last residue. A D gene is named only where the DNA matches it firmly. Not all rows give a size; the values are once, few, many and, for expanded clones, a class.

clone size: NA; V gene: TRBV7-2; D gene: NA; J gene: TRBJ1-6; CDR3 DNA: TGTGCCAGCAGTGAGGGCTCCTATAATTCACCCCTCCACTTT; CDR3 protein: CASSEGSYNSPLHF
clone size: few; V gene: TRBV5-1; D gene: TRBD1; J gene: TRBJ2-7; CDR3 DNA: TGCGCCAGCAGCTTGGCGACAGGGGGCTACGAGCAGTACTTC; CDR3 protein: CASSLATGGYEQYF
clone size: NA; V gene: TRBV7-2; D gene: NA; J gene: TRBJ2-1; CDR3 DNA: TGTGCCAGCAGCTTAGCGGGTAGAGATGAGCAGTTCTTC; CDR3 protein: CASSLAGRDEQFF
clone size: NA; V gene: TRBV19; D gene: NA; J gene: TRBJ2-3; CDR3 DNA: TGTGCCAGTAGTATAAGCCACGCCACAGATACGCAGTATTTT; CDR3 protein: CASSISHATDTQYF
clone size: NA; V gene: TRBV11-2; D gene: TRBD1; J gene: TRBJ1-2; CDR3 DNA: TGTGCCAGCAGTCGACAGGGAGGGGACTATGGCTACACCTTC; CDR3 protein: CASSRQGGDYGYTF
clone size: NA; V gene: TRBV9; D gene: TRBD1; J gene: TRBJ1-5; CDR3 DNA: TGTGCCAGCAGCCCAAGGACAGGGAACAATCAGCCCCAGCATTTT; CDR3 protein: CASSPRTGNNQPQHF
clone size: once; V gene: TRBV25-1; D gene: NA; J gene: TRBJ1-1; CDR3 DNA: TGTGCCAGCAGTATAGGGGTGAACACTGAAGCTTTCTTT; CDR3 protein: CASSIGVNTEAFF
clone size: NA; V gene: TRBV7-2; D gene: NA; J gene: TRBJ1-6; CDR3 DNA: TGTGCCAGCAGCTTAGTGAAACGTCTTAATTCACCCCTCCACTTT; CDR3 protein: CASSLVKRLNSPLHF
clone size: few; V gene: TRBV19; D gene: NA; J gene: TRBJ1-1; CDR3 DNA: TGTGCCAGTAGTGTGGACCCTAGAGTCACTGAAGCTTTCTTT; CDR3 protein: CASSVDPRVTEAFF
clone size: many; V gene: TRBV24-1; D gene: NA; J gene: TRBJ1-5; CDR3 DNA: TGTGCCACCAGTGATTTGCCCCATCAGCCCCAGCATTTT; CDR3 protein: CATSDLPHQPQHF
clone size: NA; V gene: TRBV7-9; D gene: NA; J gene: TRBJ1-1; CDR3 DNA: TGTGCCAGCAGCTTAGCCCAGGGCTACTTCGACTCTGAAGCTTTCTTT; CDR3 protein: CASSLAQGYFDSEAFF
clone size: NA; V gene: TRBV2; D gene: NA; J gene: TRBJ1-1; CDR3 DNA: TGTGCCAGCGGTACCCAGACGAACACTGAAGCTTTCTTT; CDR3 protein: CASGTQTNTEAFF
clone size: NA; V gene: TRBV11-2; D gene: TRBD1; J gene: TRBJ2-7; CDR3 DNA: TGTGCCAGCAGTTCCACAGGGGGCTACGCGGGAGAGCAGTACTTC; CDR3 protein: CASSSTGGYAGEQYF
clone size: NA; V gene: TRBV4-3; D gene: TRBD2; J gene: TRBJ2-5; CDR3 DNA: TGCGCCAGCAGCCAAGGGGTCGGTGAGCGGGAGGGGTACGAGACCCAGTACTTC; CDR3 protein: CASSQGVGEREGYETQYF
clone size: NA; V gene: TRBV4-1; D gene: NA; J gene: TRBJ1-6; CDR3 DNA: TGCGCCAGCAGCCAAGGTATAGCGGGAGGAAACTCACCCCTCCACTTT; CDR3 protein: CASSQGIAGGNSPLHF
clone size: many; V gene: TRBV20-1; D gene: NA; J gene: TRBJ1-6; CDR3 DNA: TGCAGTGCCCCGACGGGACCTGGTTATTCACCCCTCCACTTT; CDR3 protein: CSAPTGPGYSPLHF
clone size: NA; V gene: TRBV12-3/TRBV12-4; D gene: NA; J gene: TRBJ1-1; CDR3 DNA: TGTGCCAGCAGTCCGACAGAGCAGAACACTGAAGCTTTCTTT; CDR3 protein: CASSPTEQNTEAFF
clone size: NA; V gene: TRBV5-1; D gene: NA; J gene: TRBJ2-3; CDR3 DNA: TGCGCCAGCAGCTTGGCCGGCACGTTAGCCACAGATACGCAGTATTTT; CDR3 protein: CASSLAGTLATDTQYF
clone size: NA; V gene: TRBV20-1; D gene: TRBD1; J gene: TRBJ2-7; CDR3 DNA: TGCAGTGCTAGGACGGGACAGGGAATATACGAGCAGTACTTC; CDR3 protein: CSARTGQGIYEQYF
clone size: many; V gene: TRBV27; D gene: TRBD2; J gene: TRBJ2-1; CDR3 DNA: TGTGCCAGCAGTTTCGGGACTAGCGGAGATCGCAATGAGCAGTTCTTC; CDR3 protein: CASSFGTSGDRNEQFF
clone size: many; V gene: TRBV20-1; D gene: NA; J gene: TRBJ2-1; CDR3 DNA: TGCAGTGCTAGCCTGTTGGGTGAGCAGTTCTTC; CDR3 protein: CSASLLGEQFF
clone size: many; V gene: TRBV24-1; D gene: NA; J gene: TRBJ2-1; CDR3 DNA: TGTGCCACCAGTGATTACGGTTCCATTGAGCAGTTCTTC; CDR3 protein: CATSDYGSIEQFF
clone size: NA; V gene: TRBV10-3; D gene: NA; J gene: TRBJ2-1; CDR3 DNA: TGTGCCAGCAGTTACTCGGGATACGGTTTCAATGAGCAGTTCTTC; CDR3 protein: CASSYSGYGFNEQFF
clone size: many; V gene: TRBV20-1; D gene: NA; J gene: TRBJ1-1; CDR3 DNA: TGCAGTGCTAGATACTTAGGGCTGCTCACTGAAGCTTTCTTT; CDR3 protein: CSARYLGLLTEAFF
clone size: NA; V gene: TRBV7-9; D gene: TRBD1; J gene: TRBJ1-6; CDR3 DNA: TGCGCCAGCAGCTTGGAAGGACAGGGCGTCTCACCCCTCCACTTT; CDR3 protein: CASSLEGQGVSPLHF
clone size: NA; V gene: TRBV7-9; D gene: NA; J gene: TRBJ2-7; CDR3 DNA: TGTGCCAGCAGCTCAGGACGGTTTTACGAGCAGTACTTC; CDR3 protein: CASSSGRFYEQYF
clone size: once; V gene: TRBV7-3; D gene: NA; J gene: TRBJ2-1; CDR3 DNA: TGTGCCAGCAGCTCACAGATTGACAATGAGCAGTTCTTC; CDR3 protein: CASSSQIDNEQFF
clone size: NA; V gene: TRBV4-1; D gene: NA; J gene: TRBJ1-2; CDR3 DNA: TGCGCCAGCAGCCAAGATTCGGCGGGTGGCTACACCTTC; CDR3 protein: CASSQDSAGGYTF
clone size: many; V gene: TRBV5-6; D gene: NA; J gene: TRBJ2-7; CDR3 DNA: TGTGCCAGCAGCTTCGAGTCATACGAGCAGTACTTC; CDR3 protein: CASSFESYEQYF
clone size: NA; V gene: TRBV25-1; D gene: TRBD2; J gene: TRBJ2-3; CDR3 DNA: TGTGCCAGCAGCCGCGGGGGAACATGGGCAGATACGCAGTATTTT; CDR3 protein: CASSRGGTWADTQYF
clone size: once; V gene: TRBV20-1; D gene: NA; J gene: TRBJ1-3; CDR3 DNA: TGCAGTGCTACGACACAGAACTCTGGAAACACCATATATTTT; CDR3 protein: CSATTQNSGNTIYF
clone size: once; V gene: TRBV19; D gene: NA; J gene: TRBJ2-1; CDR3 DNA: TGTGCCAGTAGTATAGTTCAGTCTATGAATGAGCAGTTCTTC; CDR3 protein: CASSIVQSMNEQFF
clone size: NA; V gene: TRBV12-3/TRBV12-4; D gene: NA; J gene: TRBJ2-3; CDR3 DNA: TGTGCCAGCAGTTTGCAGGGACCAGATACGCAGTATTTT; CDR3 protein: CASSLQGPDTQYF
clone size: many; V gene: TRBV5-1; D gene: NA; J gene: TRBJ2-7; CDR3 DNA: TGCGCCAGCAGCTTGGAGGCGAATTCCGCCTACGAGCAGTACTTC; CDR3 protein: CASSLEANSAYEQYF
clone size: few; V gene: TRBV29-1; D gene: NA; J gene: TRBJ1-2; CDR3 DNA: TGCAGCGTTGAAGACAGGCATACACACTATGGCTACACCTTC; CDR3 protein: CSVEDRHTHYGYTF
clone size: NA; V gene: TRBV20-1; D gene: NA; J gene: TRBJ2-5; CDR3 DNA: TGCAGTGCTAGTCTCGACAGGATAGAGTACTTC; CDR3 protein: CSASLDRIEYF
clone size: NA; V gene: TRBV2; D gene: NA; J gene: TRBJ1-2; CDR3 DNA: TGTGCCAGCAGTGTAAACAGCTATGGCTACACCTTC; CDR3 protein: CASSVNSYGYTF
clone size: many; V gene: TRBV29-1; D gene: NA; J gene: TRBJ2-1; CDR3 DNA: TGCAGCGTTCGCCAGGGCGGAAATGAGCAGTTCTTC; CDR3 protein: CSVRQGGNEQFF
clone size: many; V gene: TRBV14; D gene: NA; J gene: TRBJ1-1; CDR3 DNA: TGTGCCAGCAGCCAAACCAACACTGAAGCTTTCTTT; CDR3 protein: CASSQTNTEAFF
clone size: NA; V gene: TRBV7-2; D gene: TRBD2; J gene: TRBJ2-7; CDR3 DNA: TGTGCCAGCAGCTCCGCTAGCGGCTACGAGCAGTACTTC; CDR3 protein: CASSSASGYEQYF
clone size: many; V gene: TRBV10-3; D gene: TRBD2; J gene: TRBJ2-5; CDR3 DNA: TGTGCCATCAGTGAAGAGGGCGGGGGGATCGCTCAAGAGACCCAGTACTTC; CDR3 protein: CAISEEGGGIAQETQYF
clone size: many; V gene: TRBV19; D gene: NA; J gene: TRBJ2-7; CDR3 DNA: TGTGCCAGTAGTAACCGACAGGCGACTCTGGACGAGCAGTACTTC; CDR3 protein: CASSNRQATLDEQYF
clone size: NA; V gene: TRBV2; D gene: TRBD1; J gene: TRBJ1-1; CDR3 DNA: TGTGCCAGCTGGGGGACAGGGGAAACTGAAGCTTTCTTT; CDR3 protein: CASWGTGETEAFF
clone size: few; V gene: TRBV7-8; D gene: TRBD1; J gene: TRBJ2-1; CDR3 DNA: TGTGCCAGCAGCCACAGGGGAAATGAGCAGTTCTTC; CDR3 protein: CASSHRGNEQFF
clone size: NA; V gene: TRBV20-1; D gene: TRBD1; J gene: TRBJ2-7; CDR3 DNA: TGCAGTGCAGGGACAGGGGAAGCCTACGAGCAGTACTTC; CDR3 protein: CSAGTGEAYEQYF